Following are 24 T cell receptor beta chains from one sample sequenced in a study of T cells in narcolepsy. Libraries were prepared by immunoSEQ multiplex PCR; TCRdb keeps only in-frame clonotypes and omits some of them. The data show 25,000 to 35,000 clones, 70% to 80% seen once. Sequencing input: memory (CD45RA-) CD4+ T cells from blood. These TCRs come from a human donor in good health.

This chain connects TRBV7-3 to TRBJ2-5; D remains unclear. The J call may be faulty, since TRBJ2-7 better matches the DNA end. The CDR3 covers 16 residues. Germline CDR1 is SGHTA and CDR2 is FQGTGA. DNA of the CDR3: TGTGCCAGCAGCTTAAGTTACACACTAAGCTCCTACGAGCAGTACTTC. This encodes CASSLSYTLSSYEQYF.

In the case of this clone: Other DNA sequences within the sample encode an identical CDR3. The chain links TRBV28 to TRBJ1-2; D remains ambiguous. This CDR3 comprises 13 residues. The germline V and J ends were trimmed by 3 bases and 1 base, with 6 bases remaining between them. The germline CDR1 and CDR2 sequences are MDHEN and SYDVKM. CDR3 DNA sequence: TGTGCCAGCAGTTTGGGTTTTAACTATGGCTACACCTTC. As protein: CASSLGFNYGYTF.

The chain joins TRBV7-2 to TRBJ2-5; 7 positions agree with TRBD1. V shed 7 bases, J shed 2 bases, and the junction held 7 bases outside the gene matches. The CDR3 consists of 14 residues. Germline V gene lookup returns CDR1 SGHTA and CDR2 FQGNSA. The CDR3 coding sequence is TGTGCCAGCACCCCCAGGGGGTCACAAGAGACCCAGTACTTC. It is translated as CASTPRGSQETQYF.

The genes are TRBV7-2 and TRBJ2-7; no clear D gene. There are 11 residues in the CDR3. CDR1 and CDR2 from the germline V gene are SGHTA and FQGNSA. Trimming cost V 0 bases and J 7 bases, with 4 bases left between them. In DNA form, the CDR3 reads TGTGCCAGCAGCTTAGCGGGGGAGCAGTACTTC. Residues: CASSLAGEQYF.

The chain combines TRBV28 with TRBJ1-1; no definite D call. The V and J ends lost 6 bases and 1 base respectively, with 9 bases between them. The CDR3 runs 13 residues. The germline V gene encodes CDR1 MDHEN and CDR2 SYDVKM. The CDR3 sequence: CASRILRNTEAFF. CDR3 coding DNA: TGTGCCAGCAGGATTCTTAGGAACACTGAAGCTTTCTTT.

This chain joins TRBV6-5 and TRBJ2-2; D is undetermined. The ends were cut back, 0 bases at V and 1 base at J, with 9 bases in the middle. The CDR3 has 16 residues. Per the germline V gene, CDR1 is MNHEY and CDR2 is SVGAGI. DNA of the CDR3: TGTGCCAGCAGTTACTCGATTTTCCAGAACACCGGGGAGCTGTTTTTT. Translation: CASSYSIFQNTGELFF.

The chain combines TRBV11-2 with TRBJ2-7, with D possibly called TRBD1 or TRBD2 (5 bases each). The germline V gene encodes CDR1 SGHAT and CDR2 FQNNGV. The CDR3 extends over 15 amino acids. Trimming took 0 bases from V and 2 from J, leaving 11 bases between them. The CDR3 is CASSLEGDPPYEQYF. The CDR3 region has the DNA TGTGCCAGCAGCTTAGAGGGGGATCCCCCCTACGAGCAGTACTTC.

The V and J genes are TRBV14 and TRBJ2-7; D remains unclear. This CDR3 contains 15 residues. The V gene's germline CDR1 is SGHDN and CDR2 FVKESK. Trimming stripped 0 bases from V and 3 bases from J, with 12 bases between. This CDR3 reads CASSQDLRVHYEQYF. In DNA form, the CDR3 reads TGTGCCAGCAGCCAAGATCTCCGGGTACACTACGAGCAGTACTTC. Filled out from reference TRBV14 and TRBJ2-7, the complete variable domain reads EAGVTQFPSHSVIEKGQTVTLRCDPISGHDNLYWYRRVMGKEIKFLLHFVKESKQDESGMPNNRFLAERTGGTYSTLKVQPAELEDSGVYFCASSQDLRVHYEQYFGPGTRLTVT.

The chain is built from TRBV4-2 and TRBJ1-2; D possibly corresponds to TRBD1 (5 bases). This CDR3 contains 16 residues. Trimming cost V 4 bases and J 7 bases, with 22 bases left between them. Germline-derived CDR1 and CDR2 are LGHNA and YNFKEQ. The CDR3: CASSPETGTPLGGYTF. The CDR3 DNA sequence: TGTGCCAGCAGCCCAGAAACCGGGACCCCTCTCGGTGGCTACACCTTC.

This clone was recorded a few times. The gene calls are TRBV6-5 and TRBJ2-5, with D perhaps TRBD1 (6 bases). The CDR3 covers 13 residues. The V gene's germline CDR1 is MNHEY and CDR2 SVGAGI. The V end was cut by 6 bases, the J end by 3 bases, with 11 bases between. CDR3 DNA: TGTGCCAGCAGAATAAACAGGGAAGAGACCCAGTACTTC. Amino acid sequence: CASRINREETQYF.

The chain recombines TRBV2 with TRBJ2-7, with unresolved D. The length of the CDR3 is 13 residues. Trimming left V 6 bases short and J 9 bases short, with 18 bases between. From germline, CDR1 is SNHLY and CDR2 FYNNEI. This CDR3 reads CASSGSSASGQYF. In DNA, the CDR3 is TGTGCCAGCAGCGGAAGTTCCGCCTCAGGGCAGTACTTC. Variable domain in full (rest from reference TRBV2 and TRBJ2-7): EPEVTQTPSHQVTQMGQEVILRCVPISNHLYFYWYRQILGQKVEFLVSFYNNEISEKSEIFDDQFSVERPDGSNFTLKIRSTKLEDSAMYFCASSGSSASGQYFGPGTRLTVT.

In DNA form, the CDR3 reads TGTGCCAGTAAGATGGGTAGCGGGAGAGGTAATGAGCAGTTCTTC. It is translated as CASKMGSGRGNEQFF. The chain employs TRBV19 and TRBJ2-1; TRBD2 matches at 9 bases. J was trimmed by 7 bases and V by 7 bases; bases with no gene match: 11. Germline lookup yields CDR1 LNHDA and CDR2 SQIVND (reference sequence). This CDR3 is 15 amino acids long.

The rearrangement joins TRBV28 to TRBJ1-6; D gene unclear. Germline-derived CDR1 and CDR2 are MDHEN and SYDVKM. This CDR3 spans 10 amino acids. V was trimmed by 11 bases and J by 11 bases, leaving 10 bases between them. The CDR3: CASGVPPLHF. Here the CDR3 DNA reads TGTGCCTCCGGGGTCCCACCCCTCCACTTT. The full variable domain, with the rest looked up from reference TRBV28 and TRBJ1-6, is DVKVTQSSRYLVKRTGEKVFLECVQDMDHENMFWYRQDPGLGLRLIYFSYDVKMKEKGDIPEGYSVSREKKERFSLILESASTNQTSMYLCASGVPPLHFGNGTRLTVT.

The chain is built from TRBV28 and TRBJ1-2, with 7 bases lining up with TRBD1. Germline assignment: CDR1 MDHEN and CDR2 SYDVKM. Trimming at V came to 6 bases and at J to 8 bases, leaving 9 bases not matched to a gene. The CDR3 extends over 13 amino acids. CDR3 protein: CASRATGERGYTF. The CDR3, as DNA: TGTGCCAGCAGGGCCACAGGGGAGAGGGGCTACACCTTC.

This chain uses TRBV7-2 with TRBJ2-4, with D perhaps TRBD1 or TRBD2 (6 bases each). The germline V gene has CDR1 SGHTA and CDR2 FQGNSA. There are 17 residues in the CDR3. V lost 4 bases and J 5 bases, leaving 21 bases between the germline ends. The CDR3 DNA reads TGTGCCAGCAGCTCCCGGTTGGGGGGCGCAGGTGAAAACATTCAGTACTTC. Translated: CASSSRLGGAGENIQYF.

The chain couples TRBV11-3 to TRBJ1-1; D unclear. Germline CDR1 SGHNT, CDR2 YENEEA. Trimming took 1 base from V and 4 from J, leaving 7 bases between them. The CDR3 spans 13 residues. The CDR3 coding sequence is TGTGCCAGCAGCTTAGTTCCGGGCACTGAAGCTTTCTTT. It specifies CASSLVPGTEAFF.

The CDR3 DNA sequence: TGTGCCAGCTCCCCTTTGTCGGGATACAATGAGCAGTTCTTC. Translation: CASSPLSGYNEQFF. The V gene is TRBV18, the J gene TRBJ2-1, with TRBD2 as a possible D gene (5 bases). Trimming stripped 6 bases from V and 4 bases from J, with 13 bases between. Per the germline V gene, CDR1 is KGHSH and CDR2 is LQKENI. CDR3 size: 14 residues.

The rearrangement links TRBV4-2 to TRBJ1-3; TRBD1 might be the D (5 bases). Germline V gene lookup returns CDR1 LGHNA and CDR2 YNFKEQ. The CDR3 spans 15 residues. Trimming removed 2 bases from V and 1 base from J, with 9 bases in between. The chain's CDR3 is CASSQTRESGNTIYF. CDR3 nucleotide sequence: TGTGCCAGCAGCCAAACCAGGGAGTCTGGAAACACCATATATTTT.

This chain connects TRBV4-2 to TRBJ2-3; 8 positions match TRBD1. The CDR3 has 17 amino acids. Germline V CDR1 and CDR2: LGHNA, YNFKEQ. With V trimmed by 0 bases and J by 4 bases, 9 bases remained unmatched. The DNA for the CDR3 is TGTGCCAGCAGCCAAGATTTCGGCAGGGGGCACGCAGATACGCAGTATTTT. Its protein is CASSQDFGRGHADTQYF.

The chain couples TRBV19 to TRBJ1-5, with D possibly being TRBD1 (5 bases). The CDR3 has 16 amino acids. CDR1 and CDR2 from the germline V gene are LNHDA and SQIVND (reference sequence). V shed 6 bases and J shed 0 bases, with 15 bases lying between them. This CDR3 is CASRGGTQNSNQPQHF. CDR3 bases: TGTGCCAGTAGGGGTGGGACTCAGAATAGCAATCAGCCCCAGCATTTT.

This clone is a singleton in its sample. The chain combines TRBV7-3 with TRBJ2-2, with D perhaps TRBD1 (5 bases). The ends were cut back, 4 bases at V and 3 bases at J, with 9 bases in the middle. The CDR3 spans 14 residues. Germline CDR1 and CDR2: SGHTA and FQGTGA. CDR3 protein: CASSSDSYTGELFF. The CDR3 DNA reads TGTGCCAGCAGCTCAGACAGCTACACCGGGGAGCTGTTTTTT.

V and J are TRBV7-9 and TRBJ2-1; no definite D call. Per the germline V gene, CDR1 is SEHNR and CDR2 is FQNEAQ (reference sequence). V lost 1 base to trimming and J lost 8 bases, with 12 bases between them. This CDR3 has 14 amino acids. The CDR3 is CASSLGSHQDEQFF. The CDR3 region has the DNA TGTGCCAGCAGCTTAGGATCCCACCAGGATGAGCAGTTCTTC.

This rearrangement joins TRBV7-2 to TRBJ1-5, with D possibly TRBD1 on 5 matching bases. V was trimmed by 0 bases and J by 9 bases, leaving 9 bases between them. This CDR3 spans 13 amino acids. Germline V gene lookup returns CDR1 SGHTA and CDR2 FQGNSA. The CDR3 DNA reads TGTGCCAGCAGCTTAGCGCGGGGCTCGCCCCAGCATTTT. This gives the protein CASSLARGSPQHF.

This clone was seen just once. This chain links TRBV6-7 with TRBJ2-4; D is perhaps TRBD1 (5 bases). TRBV6-7 falls under the ORF class, with uncertain function. The germline V and J ends were trimmed by 0 bases and 1 base, with 10 bases remaining between them. The CDR3 has 16 residues. The DNA of the CDR3 is TGTGCCAGCAGTTACTCGATTTCAGGGGCCAAAAACATTCAGTACTTC. Translated, it gives CASSYSISGAKNIQYF.